This passage covers 10 T cell receptor beta chains from one sample sequenced in a study of T cells in localized non-small cell lung cancer (dated by TCRdb to between 2020 and 2021). Libraries came from the immunoSEQ multiplex PCR assay. TCRdb provides this immuneACCESS table in a form limited to in-frame rearrangements. Some clones are lacking; in checked studies, under half of them reflect an unresolved V gene, and why the rest are absent is not known. The sample contains around 1,000 clones, under 25% of them found a single time. The ten largest clones add up to about 18% of the sample. The source was normal lung tissue next to the tumor, collected before any cancer treatment. The source of these receptors is a woman aged 35-70 years with stage I lung adenocarcinoma.

This clone occurred a few times. The chain is built from TRBV19 and TRBJ1-5; the D gene is possibly TRBD1 (5 bases). The CDR3 consists of 16 residues. The germline V gene has CDR1 LNHDA and CDR2 SQIVND (reference sequence). Trimming took 1 base from V and 6 from J, leaving 16 bases between them. Here the CDR3 DNA reads TGTGCCAGTAGTATAGCTGGTCATCCCCAGGGTCAGCCCCAGCATTTT. Protein product: CASSIAGHPQGQPQHF. Based on the CDR3 plus reference TRBV19 and TRBJ1-5, the full variable domain is DGGITQSPKYLFRKEGQNVTLSCEQNLNHDAMYWYRQDPGQGLRLIYYSQIVNDFQKGDIAEGYSVSREKKESFPLTVTSAQKNPTAFYLCASSIAGHPQGQPQHFGDGTRLSIL.

Relative to its sample, this clone is medium-sized. The V call is TRBV11-3, the J call TRBJ1-6; 7 nucleotides match TRBD1. The CDR3 length is 17 residues. Germline V CDR1 and CDR2: SGHNT, YENEEA. V trimming: 5 bases; J trimming: 6 bases; junction bases outside the gene matches: 13. CDR3: CASSQVVRTGLNSPLHF. The CDR3 DNA follows: TGTGCCAGCAGCCAAGTAGTCCGGACAGGACTTAATTCACCCCTCCACTTT.

The CDR3 reads CATRDRSGDTQYF. The CDR3 DNA is TGTGCCACCAGGGACAGGAGCGGAGATACGCAGTATTTT. The chain combines TRBV19 with TRBJ2-3; 8 bases agree with TRBD1. Per the germline V gene, CDR1 is LNHDA and CDR2 is SQIVND (reference sequence). The V and J ends lost 10 bases and 5 bases, in that order; junction bases with no gene match: 8. The CDR3 length is 13 residues. Full variable domain (remainder filled in from reference TRBV19 and TRBJ2-3): DGGITQSPKYLFRKEGQNVTLSCEQNLNHDAMYWYRQDPGQGLRLIYYSQIVNDFQKGDIAEGYSVSREKKESFPLTVTSAQKNPTAFYLCATRDRSGDTQYFGPGTRLTVL.

This chain's CDR3 is CATSRGAEGGNTEAFF. The CDR3, as DNA: TGTGCCACCAGCAGAGGGGCGGAGGGGGGGAACACTGAAGCTTTCTTT. V and J are TRBV15 and TRBJ1-1; D may be TRBD1 (6 bases). The CDR3 length is 16 residues. CDR1 is LNHNV and CDR2 is YYDKDF in the germline V gene (reference sequence). Trimming took 1 base from V and 1 from J, leaving 13 bases between them.

This clone was counted a few times. The rearrangement uses TRBV19 and TRBJ1-5; D uncertain. CDR1 LNHDA and CDR2 SQIVND come from the germline V gene (reference sequence). This CDR3 is built from 13 residues. V gave up 7 bases and J gave up 7 bases, with 14 bases separating them. The CDR3, as DNA: TGTGCCAGTAATGAAGGGTTGGGACAGCCCCAGCATTTT. Its translation is CASNEGLGQPQHF.

In this sample, this clone turned up a few times. V usage is TRBV4-1 and J usage is TRBJ2-7; D ambiguous. This CDR3 contains 13 residues. Germline V gene lookup returns CDR1 MGHRA and CDR2 YSYEKL. Trimming removed 0 bases from V and 2 bases from J, with 5 bases in between. The CDR3 is CASSQDSTYEQYF. CDR3 DNA: TGCGCCAGCAGCCAAGATAGCACCTACGAGCAGTACTTC.

This clone counts as large. This chain uses TRBV9 with TRBJ1-1; TRBD1 aligns across 9 bases. With V trimmed by 4 bases and J by 6 bases, 10 bases remained unmatched. The CDR3 loop spans 15 amino acids. The germline V gene has CDR1 SGDLS and CDR2 YYNGEE. The CDR3 spells CASSPSGTGLPEAFF. The CDR3, as DNA: TGTGCCAGCAGCCCTTCCGGGACAGGGTTACCTGAAGCTTTCTTT. Full variable domain (outside the CDR3, taken from reference TRBV9 and TRBJ1-1): DSGVTQTPKHLITATGQRVTLRCSPRSGDLSVYWYQQSLDQGLQFLIQYYNGEERAKGNILERFSAQQFPDLHSELNLSSLELGDSALYFCASSPSGTGLPEAFFGQGTRLTVV.

The table lists this clone with a few counts. The rearrangement links TRBV11-3 to TRBJ1-1, with 9 bases fitting TRBD1. The CDR3 extends over 14 amino acids. Per the germline V gene, CDR1 is SGHNT and CDR2 is YENEEA. The V and J ends lost 4 bases and 4 bases, in that order; junction bases with no gene match: 4. The CDR3 region has the DNA TGTGCCAGCAGCTGGGGACAGGGTGCCACTGAAGCTTTCTTT. It specifies CASSWGQGATEAFF.

The V gene is TRBV5-1, the J gene TRBJ2-1, with 13 bases lining up with TRBD2. The CDR3 is 14 residues long. Germline trimming cut 5 bases from V and 7 bases from J; bases unmatched to any gene: 3. Germline CDR1 is SGHRS and CDR2 is YFSETQ. The CDR3 DNA reads TGCGCCAGCAGAGGGACTAGCGGGATTAATGAGCAGTTCTTC. Amino acids: CASRGTSGINEQFF.

This clone is large by share. This rearrangement joins TRBV15 to TRBJ2-1, with a tentative D call TRBD2 (6 bases). Germline lookup yields CDR1 LNHNV and CDR2 YYDKDF (reference sequence). This CDR3 is built from 15 residues. Trimming shortened V by 1 base and J by 9 bases, and 16 bases separated the two germline ends. The CDR3 reads CATSRGGGKFLEQFF. CDR3 DNA sequence: TGTGCCACCAGCAGAGGGGGCGGGAAATTTCTTGAGCAGTTCTTC.